Sequencing of this TCR beta chain was carried out in a study of cytomegalovirus exposure and HLA in healthy donors. Findings and caveats of the study: The study labeled under 200 TCR beta chains cytomegalovirus-associated. Prior analysis indicated that the majority of TCR beta V segments exhibited productivity approximately 90% or approximately 30% of the time. Sequencing artifact likely explains a cluster of highly shared sequence variants.

Primers for the PCR totalled 60 Vbeta and 13 Jbeta. The repertoire was sequenced with immunoSEQ multiplex PCR; TCRdb's copy has only in-frame clones and lacks some. The data contain about 110,000 clones, 65% to 80% of them seen just once; the ten biggest clones take up roughly 2.9%. This CDR3 contains 13 residues. The germline V gene encodes CDR1 SQVTM and CDR2 ANQGSEA. V lost 5 bases to trimming and J lost 4 bases, with 12 bases between them. As to this clone: Its antigen is not identified.

This chain joins TRBV29-1 and TRBJ2-1; tentatively, D is TRBD1 (6 bases). This clonotype was sampled from a male donor in good health and CMV-seropositive. The sequencing sample was made of PBMCs. CDR3 sequence (DNA): TGCAGCGTTAACAGGGAGATTTACAATGAGCAGTTCTTC. Its translation: CSVNREIYNEQFF.